One sample yielded the 19 T cell receptor beta chains listed below, sequenced in a study of cytotoxic CD8 clonotypes in ibrutinib-treated CLL. Measured with immunoSEQ multiplex PCR; TCRdb has only the in-frame clones, and not every one. Here the sample spans about 200,000 clones, approximately 75% being singletons. This specimen was PBMCs, taken after 12 months of ibrutinib treatment. Receptor source: a human donor with chronic lymphocytic leukemia.

This clone came up once. The chain recombines TRBV18 with TRBJ2-7, with 10 positions matching TRBD1. This CDR3 is 17 amino acids long. CDR1 and CDR2 (germline): KGHSH, LQKENI. V dropped 3 bases and J dropped 6; count of bases not matched to a gene: 14. CDR3 sequence (DNA): TGTGCCAGCTCACCCAGGGGGGCCGGGACAGGGGTTCGCGAGCAGTACTTC. It translates to CASSPRGAGTGVREQYF.

V and J are TRBV27 and TRBJ1-2; D remains ambiguous. This CDR3 is 16 amino acids long. The V gene's germline CDR1 is MNHEY and CDR2 SMNVEV (reference sequence). V lost 2 bases to trimming and J lost 0 bases, with 13 bases between them. CDR3: CASSLAPGPPNYGYTF. The CDR3 nucleotides are TGTGCCAGCAGTTTAGCCCCAGGCCCTCCTAACTATGGCTACACCTTC.

This clone showed up many times. Other DNA sequences within the sample encode an identical CDR3. The genes are TRBV20-1 and TRBJ2-7; the D is unclear. Germline lookup yields CDR1 DFQATT and CDR2 SNEGSKA (reference sequence). The CDR3 contains 10 residues. V lost 3 bases and J 4 bases, leaving 4 bases between the germline ends. CDR3 in DNA: TGCAGTGCTAGGTCTTACGAGCAGTACTTC. Translating it yields CSARSYEQYF.

The genes are TRBV7-9 and TRBJ2-1, with a tentative D call TRBD1 (7 bases). CDR1 and CDR2 from the germline V gene are SEHNR and FQNEAQ (reference sequence). The CDR3 runs to 15 residues. V gave up 2 bases and J gave up 2 bases, with 10 bases separating them. The CDR3 nucleotides are TGTGCCAGCAGCTTATCAGGGGGGCCCTACAATGAGCAGTTCTTC. This sequence encodes CASSLSGGPYNEQFF. The full variable domain, with the rest looked up from reference TRBV7-9 and TRBJ2-1, is DTGVSQNPRHKITKRGQNVTFRCDPISEHNRLYWYRQTLGQGPEFLTYFQNEAQLEKSRLLSDRFSAERPKGSFSTLEIQRTEQGDSAMYLCASSLSGGPYNEQFFGPGTRLTVL.

This rearrangement joins TRBV7-4 to TRBJ2-1; tentative D call: TRBD2 (6 bases). Germline-derived CDR1 and CDR2 are SGHVT and SQSDAQ. Trimming shortened V by 5 bases and J by 0 bases, and 20 bases separated the two germline ends. The CDR3 totals 18 residues. CDR3 region: CASSTPIAVFHSYNEQFF. The CDR3 region has the DNA TGTGCCAGCAGCACCCCTATAGCGGTTTTCCACTCCTACAATGAGCAGTTCTTC. Drawing the rest from reference TRBV7-4 and TRBJ2-1, the complete variable domain is GAGVSQSPRYKVAKRGRDVALRCDSISGHVTLYWYRQTLGQGSEVLTYSQSDAQRDKSGRPSGRFSAERPERSVSTLKIQRTEQGDSAVYLCASSTPIAVFHSYNEQFFGPGTRLTVL.

The chain employs TRBV4-2 and TRBJ1-2, with D uncertain. Germline loops: CDR1 LGHNA, CDR2 YNFKEQ. Trimming removed 1 base at V and 4 bases at J, with 7 bases between. CDR3 length: 13 residues. The CDR3: CASSQAGIYGYTF. The CDR3 DNA follows: TGTGCCAGCAGCCAAGCGGGCATCTATGGCTACACCTTC.

The chain couples TRBV29-1 to TRBJ1-1, with D tentatively TRBD1 (5 bases). The CDR3 is 13 residues long. The V gene lost 7 bases and the J gene lost 10 bases, with 22 bases spanning the gap. Germline V gives CDR1 SQVTM, CDR2 ANQGSEA. The CDR3 loop reads CSAQAGIDGRAFF. The CDR3 nucleotides read TGCAGCGCCCAGGCAGGGATAGATGGTCGAGCTTTCTTT.

The gene calls are TRBV5-3 and TRBJ2-7; 7 bases map to TRBD1. TRBV5-3 is designated an ORF whose function remains uncertain. The CDR3 spans 15 residues. V lost 4 bases to trimming and J lost 2 bases; unmatched junction nucleotides: 9. Here the CDR3 DNA reads TGTGCCAGAAGCAAGTTCCGGGACAGCCCCTACGAGCAGTACTTC. Residues: CARSKFRDSPYEQYF.

This chain joins TRBV11-2 and TRBJ2-7; no clear D. This CDR3 spans 14 amino acids. Germline CDR1 is SGHAT and CDR2 is FQNNGV. V shed 2 bases and J shed 0 bases, with 8 bases lying between them. CDR3 nucleotide sequence: TGTGCCAGCAGCTTATTTGGACCCTCCTACGAGCAGTACTTC. Translating gives CASSLFGPSYEQYF.

About this clone itself: The junction does not match germline at one end; this may be a read error. In DNA form, the CDR3 reads TGTGCCAGTAGTGTAGACAGGGGGGCCGGGGCCAACGTCCTGACTTTC. Amino acid sequence: CASSVDRGAGANVLTF. The gene calls are TRBV19 and TRBJ2-6, with 9 bases that match TRBD1. Germline V gives CDR1 LNHDA, CDR2 SQIVND (reference sequence). The CDR3 spans 16 residues.

The chain joins TRBV25-1 to TRBJ2-2; D ambiguous. Germline lookup yields CDR1 MGHDK and CDR2 SYGVNS. V was clipped by 4 bases and J by 1 base, with 4 bases between them. This CDR3 spans 13 amino acids. In DNA, the CDR3 is TGTGCCAGCAGTGTCAAGAACACCGGGGAGCTGTTTTTT. Protein sequence: CASSVKNTGELFF.

J is TRBJ1-1 and V is TRBV4-1; 7 bases match TRBD1. J lost 3 bases, V lost 1 base, and 5 bases had no gene match. The CDR3 sequence is 15 residues long. The germline V gene encodes CDR1 MGHRA and CDR2 YSYEKL. As DNA, the CDR3 is TGCGCCAGCAGCCAAGGACAGGGCGGGTACACTGAAGCTTTCTTT. It codes for CASSQGQGGYTEAFF.

CDR3 sequence (DNA): TGTGCCAGCAGTGTCCTTGGGGGTGTTGAAAAACTGTTTTTT. Its translation is CASSVLGGVEKLFF. This chain uses TRBV2 with TRBJ1-4; D might be TRBD1 (5 bases). This CDR3 is built from 14 residues. Germline CDR1 is SNHLY and CDR2 is FYNNEI. V was pared by 4 bases and J by 7 bases, with 13 bases between.

The chain employs TRBV28 and TRBJ2-7; no clear D. Per the germline V gene, CDR1 is MDHEN and CDR2 is SYDVKM. This CDR3 is built from 12 residues. The V end lost 9 bases, the J end lost 1 base, and 10 bases lay between the germline ends. The CDR3 DNA sequence: TGTGCCAGTGCGCGGCAGTCCTACGAGCAGTACTTC. Amino acid sequence: CASARQSYEQYF.

The chain joins TRBV9 to TRBJ1-3; 8 bases align to TRBD1. Germline loops: CDR1 SGDLS, CDR2 YYNGEE. CDR3 size: 14 residues. The ends lost 3 bases at V and 8 bases at J; junction bases unmatched: 7. The CDR3 bases are TGTGCCAGCAGCGAGACAGGGGTTAGGGACACCATATATTTT. It yields the protein CASSETGVRDTIYF.

The chain is built from TRBV7-9 and TRBJ1-4, with TRBD1 as a possible D gene (6 bases). Trimming took 7 bases from V and 4 from J, leaving 13 bases between them. Germline CDR1 is SEHNR and CDR2 is FQNEAQ (reference sequence). This CDR3 contains 14 residues. The CDR3 nucleotides are TGTGCCAGCACCACACAGGGTAATAATGAAAAACTGTTTTTT. Protein: CASTTQGNNEKLFF.

The chain carries TRBV11-2 and TRBJ1-2; D gene uncertain. With 5 bases removed from V and 4 bases from J, the gap between germline ends came to 20 bases. This CDR3 is 16 amino acids long. Germline V gives CDR1 SGHAT, CDR2 FQNNGV. The CDR3 here is CASSDAGREGSYGYTF. The CDR3 coding sequence is TGTGCCAGCAGCGACGCGGGCAGAGAAGGCTCCTATGGCTACACCTTC.

The chain links TRBV7-9 to TRBJ2-7; 9 bases map to TRBD2. This CDR3 is built from 14 residues. J was trimmed by 6 bases and V by 3 bases; bases with no gene match: 6. Germline V gene data show CDR1 as SEHNR and CDR2 as FQNEAQ (reference sequence). In DNA, the CDR3 is TGTGCCAGCAGCTTCCAGCGGGAGGACCCCGAGCAGTACTTC. Translating gives CASSFQREDPEQYF.

The gene calls are TRBV5-4 and TRBJ1-2; no clear D gene. The CDR3 covers 13 residues. The V gene's germline CDR1 is SGHNT and CDR2 YYREEE (reference sequence). With 6 bases removed from V and 7 bases from J, the gap between germline ends came to 16 bases. Here the CDR3 DNA reads TGTGCCAGCACTCCTCGGGATTTACGTGGCTACACCTTC. It codes for CASTPRDLRGYTF.